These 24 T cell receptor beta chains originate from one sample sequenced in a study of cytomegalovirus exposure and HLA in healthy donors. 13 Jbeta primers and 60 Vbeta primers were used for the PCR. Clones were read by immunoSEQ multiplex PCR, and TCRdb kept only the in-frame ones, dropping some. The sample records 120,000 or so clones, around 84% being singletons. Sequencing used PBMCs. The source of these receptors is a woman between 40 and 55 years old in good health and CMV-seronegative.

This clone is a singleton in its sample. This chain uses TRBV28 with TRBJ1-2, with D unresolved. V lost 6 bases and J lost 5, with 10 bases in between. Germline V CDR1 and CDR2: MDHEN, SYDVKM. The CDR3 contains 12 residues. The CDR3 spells CASRPRRYGYTF. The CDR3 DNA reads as TGTGCCAGCAGACCCCGCAGGTATGGCTACACCTTC.

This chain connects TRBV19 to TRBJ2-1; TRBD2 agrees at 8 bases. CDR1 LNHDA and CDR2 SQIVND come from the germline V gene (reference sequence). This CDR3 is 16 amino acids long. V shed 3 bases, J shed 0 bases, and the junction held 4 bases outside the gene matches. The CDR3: CASSMGGRSSYNEQFF. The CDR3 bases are TGTGCCAGTAGTATGGGCGGGAGGAGCTCCTACAATGAGCAGTTCTTC.

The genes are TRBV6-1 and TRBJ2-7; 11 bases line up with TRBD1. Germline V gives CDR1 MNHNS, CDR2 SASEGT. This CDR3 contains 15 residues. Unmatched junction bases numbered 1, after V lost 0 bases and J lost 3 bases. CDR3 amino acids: CASSEAGTGGYEQYF. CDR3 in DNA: TGTGCCAGCAGTGAAGCGGGGACAGGGGGCTACGAGCAGTACTTC.

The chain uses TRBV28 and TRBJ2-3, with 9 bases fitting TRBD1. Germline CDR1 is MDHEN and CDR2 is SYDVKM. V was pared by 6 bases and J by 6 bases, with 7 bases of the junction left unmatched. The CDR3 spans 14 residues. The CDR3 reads CASSSRTGVDTQYF. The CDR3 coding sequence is TGTGCCAGCAGCTCCCGGACAGGGGTGGATACGCAGTATTTT. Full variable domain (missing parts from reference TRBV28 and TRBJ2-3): DVKVTQSSRYLVKRTGEKVFLECVQDMDHENMFWYRQDPGLGLRLIYFSYDVKMKEKGDIPEGYSVSREKKERFSLILESASTNQTSMYLCASSSRTGVDTQYFGPGTRLTVL.

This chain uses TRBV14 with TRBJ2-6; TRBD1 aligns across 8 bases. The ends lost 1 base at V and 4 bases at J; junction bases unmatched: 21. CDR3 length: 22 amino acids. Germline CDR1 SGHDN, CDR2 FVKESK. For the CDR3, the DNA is TGTGCCAGCAGCCAAGGAAACTTTAAAATAGGGACAGGCCTCCTCGGGGCCAACGTCCTGACTTTC. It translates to CASSQGNFKIGTGLLGANVLTF.

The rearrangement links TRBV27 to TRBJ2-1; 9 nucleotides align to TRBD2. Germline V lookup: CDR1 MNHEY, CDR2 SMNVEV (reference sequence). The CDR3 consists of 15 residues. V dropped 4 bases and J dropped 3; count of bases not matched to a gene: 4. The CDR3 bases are TGTGCCAGCAGTTACCTAGCGGGAAGCTACAATGAGCAGTTCTTC. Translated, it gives CASSYLAGSYNEQFF.

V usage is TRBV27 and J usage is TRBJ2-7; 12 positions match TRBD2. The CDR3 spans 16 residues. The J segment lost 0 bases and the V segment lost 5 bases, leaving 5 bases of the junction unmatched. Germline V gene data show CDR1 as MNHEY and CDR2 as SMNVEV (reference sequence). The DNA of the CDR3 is TGTGCCAGCAGTGCCTCACTAGCGGGGGGCTCCTACGAGCAGTACTTC. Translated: CASSASLAGGSYEQYF.

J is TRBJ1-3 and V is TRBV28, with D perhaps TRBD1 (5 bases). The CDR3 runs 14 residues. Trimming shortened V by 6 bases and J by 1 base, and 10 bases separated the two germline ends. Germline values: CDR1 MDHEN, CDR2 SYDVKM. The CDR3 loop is CASRGRGSGNTIYF. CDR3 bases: TGTGCCAGCAGAGGGAGGGGTTCTGGAAACACCATATATTTT.

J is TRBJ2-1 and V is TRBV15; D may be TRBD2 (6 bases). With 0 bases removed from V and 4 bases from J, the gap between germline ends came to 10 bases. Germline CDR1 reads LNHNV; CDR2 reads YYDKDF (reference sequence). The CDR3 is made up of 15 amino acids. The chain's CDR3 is CATSREVGSYNEQFF. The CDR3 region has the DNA TGTGCCACCAGCAGAGAAGTCGGGAGTTACAATGAGCAGTTCTTC.

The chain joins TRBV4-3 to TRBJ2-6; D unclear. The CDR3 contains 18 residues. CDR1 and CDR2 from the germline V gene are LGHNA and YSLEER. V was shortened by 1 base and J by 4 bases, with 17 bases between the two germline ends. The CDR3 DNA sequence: TGCGCCAGCAGCCAAGTAGGCCCGGTTTGGGCGGGGGCCAACGTCCTGACTTTC. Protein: CASSQVGPVWAGANVLTF.

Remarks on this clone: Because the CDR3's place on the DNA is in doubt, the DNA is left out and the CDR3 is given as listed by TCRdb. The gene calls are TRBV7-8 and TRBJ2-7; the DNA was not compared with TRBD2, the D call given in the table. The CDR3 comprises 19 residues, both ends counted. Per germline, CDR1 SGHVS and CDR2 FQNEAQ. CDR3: CASSLAGGPVYERYFGPGF.

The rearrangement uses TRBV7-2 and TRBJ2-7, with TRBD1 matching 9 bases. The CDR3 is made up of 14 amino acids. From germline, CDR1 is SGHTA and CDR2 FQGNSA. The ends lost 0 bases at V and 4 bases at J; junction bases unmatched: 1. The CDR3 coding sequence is TGTGCCAGCAGCTTAGCGGGACAGGGATACGAGCAGTACTTC. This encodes CASSLAGQGYEQYF.

The CDR3 reads CASSGDRPDTEAFF. CDR3 sequence (DNA): TGTGCCAGCAGCGGAGACAGGCCGGACACTGAAGCTTTCTTT. V usage is TRBV13 and J usage is TRBJ1-1; perhaps TRBD1 as D (6 bases). The CDR3 totals 14 residues. Trimming cost V 5 bases and J 3 bases, with 13 bases left between them. Germline lookup yields CDR1 PRHDT and CDR2 FYEKMQ (reference sequence).

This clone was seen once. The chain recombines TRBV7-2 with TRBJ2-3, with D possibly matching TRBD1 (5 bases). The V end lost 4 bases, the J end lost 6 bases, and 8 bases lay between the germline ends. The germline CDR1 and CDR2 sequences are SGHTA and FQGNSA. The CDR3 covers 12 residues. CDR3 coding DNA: TGTGCCAGCAGCTCCCCAGGGGATACGCAGTATTTT. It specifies CASSSPGDTQYF.

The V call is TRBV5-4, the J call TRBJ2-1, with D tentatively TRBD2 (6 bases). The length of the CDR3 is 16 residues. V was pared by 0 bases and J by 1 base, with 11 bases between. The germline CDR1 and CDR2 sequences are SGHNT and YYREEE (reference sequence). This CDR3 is CASSLASLASYNEQFF. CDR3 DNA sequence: TGTGCCAGCAGCTTGGCTTCGCTAGCGTCCTACAATGAGCAGTTCTTC.

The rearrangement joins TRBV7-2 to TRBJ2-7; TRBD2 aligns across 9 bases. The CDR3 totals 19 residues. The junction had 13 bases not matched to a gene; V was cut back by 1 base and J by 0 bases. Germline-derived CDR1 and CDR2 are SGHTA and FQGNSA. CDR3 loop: CASSLGVGGRVGDSYEQYF. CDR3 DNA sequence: TGTGCCAGCAGCTTAGGCGTAGGCGGGAGGGTAGGGGACTCCTACGAGCAGTACTTC.

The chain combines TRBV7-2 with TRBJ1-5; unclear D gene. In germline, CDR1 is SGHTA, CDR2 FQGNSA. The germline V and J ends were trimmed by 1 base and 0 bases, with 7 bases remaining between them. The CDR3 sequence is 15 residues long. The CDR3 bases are TGTGCCAGCAGCTTAGGCGTCAATAGCAATCAGCCCCAGCATTTT. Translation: CASSLGVNSNQPQHF.

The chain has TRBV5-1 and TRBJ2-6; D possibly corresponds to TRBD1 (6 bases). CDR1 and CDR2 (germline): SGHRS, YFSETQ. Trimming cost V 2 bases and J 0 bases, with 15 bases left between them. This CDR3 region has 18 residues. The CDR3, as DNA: TGCGCCAGCAGCTTCACCGGGCAGGGGATCTCTGGGGCCAACGTCCTGACTTTC. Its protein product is CASSFTGQGISGANVLTF.

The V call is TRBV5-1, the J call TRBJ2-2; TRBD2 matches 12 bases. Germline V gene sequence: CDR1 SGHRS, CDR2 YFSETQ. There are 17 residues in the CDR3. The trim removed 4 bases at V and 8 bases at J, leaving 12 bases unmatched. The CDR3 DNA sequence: TGCGCCAGCAGCCCTACCCCTAGCGGGAGGGCTGGGGGGGAGCTGTTTTTT. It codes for CASSPTPSGRAGGELFF.

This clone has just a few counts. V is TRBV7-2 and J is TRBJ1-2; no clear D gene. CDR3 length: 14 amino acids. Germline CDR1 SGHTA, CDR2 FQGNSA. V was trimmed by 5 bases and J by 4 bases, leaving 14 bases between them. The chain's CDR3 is CASSQPQEGYGYTF. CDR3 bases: TGTGCCAGCAGCCAGCCGCAGGAAGGCTATGGCTACACCTTC.

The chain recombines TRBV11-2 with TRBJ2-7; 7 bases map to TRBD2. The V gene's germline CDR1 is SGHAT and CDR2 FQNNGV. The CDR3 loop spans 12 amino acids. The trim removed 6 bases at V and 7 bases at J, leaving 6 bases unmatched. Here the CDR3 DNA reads TGTGCCAGCAGACCCGTGGGGGGGGAGCAGTACTTC. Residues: CASRPVGGEQYF.

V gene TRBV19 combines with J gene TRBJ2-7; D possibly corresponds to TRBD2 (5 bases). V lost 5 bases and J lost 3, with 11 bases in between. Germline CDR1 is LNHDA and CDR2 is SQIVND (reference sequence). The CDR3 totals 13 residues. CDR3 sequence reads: CASSSGGLYEQYF. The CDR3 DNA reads TGTGCCAGTAGTTCCGGAGGTCTCTACGAGCAGTACTTC.

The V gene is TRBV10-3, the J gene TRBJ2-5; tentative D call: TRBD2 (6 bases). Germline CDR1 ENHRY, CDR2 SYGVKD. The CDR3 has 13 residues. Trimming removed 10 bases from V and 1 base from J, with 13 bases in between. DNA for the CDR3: TGTGCCACAACCCGGGGGACCCAAGAGACCCAGTACTTC. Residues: CATTRGTQETQYF.

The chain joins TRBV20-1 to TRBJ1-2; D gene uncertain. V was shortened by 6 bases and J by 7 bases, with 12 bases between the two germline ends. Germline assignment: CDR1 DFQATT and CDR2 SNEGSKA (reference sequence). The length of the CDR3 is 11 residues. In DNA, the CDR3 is TGCAGTGCGACCGAGACAAGTGGCTACACCTTC. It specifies CSATETSGYTF.